The rows below give T cell receptor beta chains drawn from one sample of a study of T cells in localized non-small cell lung cancer. Assay: immunoSEQ multiplex PCR; the TCRdb copy retains only in-frame clones and omits some. The data hold fewer than 30,000 clones, with 65% to 85% observed a single time. The sequenced sample was peripheral blood mononuclear cells, obtained before any cancer treatment. These TCRs come from a man aged 40 to 70 with stage III lung adenocarcinoma. CDR3s include the opening cysteine and the closing phenylalanine or tryptophan. The order of the fields is J gene, D gene, clone size, V gene, CDR3 protein, CDR3 DNA. A D gene is named only where the DNA matches it firmly. For some rows the clone size is stated as once, few or many, or as a class when expanded; others skip it.

J gene: TRBJ1-1
D gene: .
clone size: once
V gene: TRBV5-1
CDR3 protein: CASSFGVGLNTEAFF
CDR3 DNA: TGCGCCAGCAGCTTCGGGGTAGGGCTGAACACTGAAGCTTTCTTT

J gene: TRBJ2-3
D gene: .
clone size: .
V gene: TRBV7-2
CDR3 protein: CASSSVRGGKTDTQYF
CDR3 DNA: TGTGCCAGCAGCTCGGTCCGAGGGGGGAAGACAGATACGCAGTATTTT

J gene: TRBJ1-2
D gene: .
clone size: .
V gene: TRBV28
CDR3 protein: CASSLAGSLRGYTF
CDR3 DNA: TGTGCCAGCAGTTTAGCAGGCTCACTCCGTGGCTACACCTTC

J gene: TRBJ2-5
D gene: .
clone size: .
V gene: TRBV7-9
CDR3 protein: CARLPRGQETQYF
CDR3 DNA: TGTGCCAGACTACCCAGGGGACAAGAGACCCAGTACTTC

J gene: TRBJ1-2
D gene: .
clone size: .
V gene: TRBV19
CDR3 protein: CASNTGSASSGYTF
CDR3 DNA: TGTGCCAGTAATACAGGGTCCGCCTCGAGTGGCTACACCTTC

J gene: TRBJ2-3
D gene: TRBD1
clone size: once
V gene: TRBV6-1
CDR3 protein: CASTRDRTYTQYF
CDR3 DNA: TGTGCCAGCACCCGGGACAGGACCTATACGCAGTATTTT

J gene: TRBJ2-5
D gene: .
clone size: .
V gene: TRBV5-1
CDR3 protein: CASSLEGGRETQYF
CDR3 DNA: TGCGCCAGCAGCTTGGAAGGGGGAAGAGAGACCCAGTACTTC

J gene: TRBJ1-2
D gene: TRBD1
clone size: .
V gene: TRBV6-5
CDR3 protein: CASSQGAYGYTF
CDR3 DNA: TGTGCCAGCAGTCAGGGGGCTTATGGCTACACCTTC

J gene: TRBJ1-3
D gene: .
clone size: .
V gene: TRBV28
CDR3 protein: CASSGEGSGNTIYF
CDR3 DNA: TGTGCCAGCAGTGGTGAGGGATCTGGAAACACCATATATTTT

J gene: TRBJ2-3
D gene: TRBD2
clone size: .
V gene: TRBV5-1
CDR3 protein: CASSLTYAGGSTDTQYF
CDR3 DNA: TGCGCCAGCAGCTTGACTTACGCGGGGGGGAGCACAGATACGCAGTATTTT

J gene: TRBJ1-5
D gene: .
clone size: .
V gene: TRBV28
CDR3 protein: CASSLSRTISNQPQHF
CDR3 DNA: TGTGCCAGCAGTTTGTCGAGGACAATTAGCAATCAGCCCCAGCATTTT

J gene: TRBJ2-1
D gene: .
clone size: .
V gene: TRBV15
CDR3 protein: CATSRETGGWGEQFF
CDR3 DNA: TGTGCCACCAGCAGAGAGACAGGTGGGTGGGGTGAGCAGTTCTTC

J gene: TRBJ2-1
D gene: .
clone size: few
V gene: TRBV7-2
CDR3 protein: CADSQGYYNEQFF
CDR3 DNA: TGTGCCGATAGTCAGGGTTACTACAATGAGCAGTTCTTC

J gene: TRBJ2-1
D gene: TRBD2
clone size: .
V gene: TRBV30
CDR3 protein: CAWSGGLVSHEQFF
CDR3 DNA: TGTGCCTGGAGTGGGGGACTAGTGAGCCATGAGCAGTTCTTC

J gene: TRBJ1-3
D gene: .
clone size: .
V gene: TRBV10-2
CDR3 protein: CASSDGNTIYF
CDR3 DNA: TGCGCCAGCAGTGATGGGAACACCATATATTTT

J gene: TRBJ2-3
D gene: TRBD2
clone size: .
V gene: TRBV4-2
CDR3 protein: CASSLGLAMDTQYF
CDR3 DNA: TGTGCCAGCAGCCTGGGACTAGCGATGGATACGCAGTATTTT

J gene: TRBJ1-6
D gene: .
clone size: few
V gene: TRBV28
CDR3 protein: CASSLPGRVNSPLHF
CDR3 DNA: TGTGCCAGCAGTTTACCGGGACGGGTTAATTCACCCCTCCACTTT

J gene: TRBJ2-7
D gene: .
clone size: .
V gene: TRBV2
CDR3 protein: CASSVSISRSDEQYF
CDR3 DNA: TGTGCCAGCAGTGTTTCGATTTCTAGGTCCGACGAGCAGTACTTC

J gene: TRBJ2-6
D gene: .
clone size: .
V gene: TRBV11-2
CDR3 protein: CASRFSGANVLTF
CDR3 DNA: TGTGCCAGCAGGTTCTCTGGGGCCAACGTCCTGACTTTC

J gene: TRBJ1-1
D gene: .
clone size: .
V gene: TRBV5-8
CDR3 protein: CASSPGLDRNTEAFF
CDR3 DNA: TGTGCCAGCAGCCCTGGTCTCGACAGGAACACTGAAGCTTTCTTT

J gene: TRBJ2-7
D gene: .
clone size: .
V gene: TRBV18
CDR3 protein: CASSPSVEQYF
CDR3 DNA: TGTGCCAGCTCACCATCAGTTGAGCAGTACTTC

J gene: TRBJ1-3
D gene: .
clone size: .
V gene: TRBV28
CDR3 protein: CASSPRGAIYF
CDR3 DNA: TGTGCCAGCAGTCCCCGGGGGGCCATATATTTT

J gene: TRBJ2-3
D gene: .
clone size: .
V gene: TRBV5-4
CDR3 protein: CASSFGQNTDTQYF
CDR3 DNA: TGTGCCAGCAGCTTTGGGCAGAACACAGATACGCAGTATTTT

J gene: TRBJ1-2
D gene: .
clone size: .
V gene: TRBV2
CDR3 protein: CASSGGGDGYTF
CDR3 DNA: TGTGCCAGCAGTGGAGGGGGGGATGGCTACACCTTC

J gene: TRBJ2-3
D gene: .
clone size: .
V gene: TRBV19
CDR3 protein: CASSIGGDTQYF
CDR3 DNA: TGTGCCAGTAGTATAGGGGGAGATACGCAGTATTTT

J gene: TRBJ1-1
D gene: .
clone size: .
V gene: TRBV10-3
CDR3 protein: CAISDWGQNTEAFF
CDR3 DNA: TGTGCCATCAGTGATTGGGGGCAGAACACTGAAGCTTTCTTT

J gene: TRBJ2-2
D gene: .
clone size: .
V gene: TRBV5-1
CDR3 protein: CASSLDSAFTGELFF
CDR3 DNA: TGCGCCAGCAGCTTGGATAGCGCCTTCACCGGGGAGCTGTTTTTT

J gene: TRBJ2-1
D gene: .
clone size: .
V gene: TRBV11-2
CDR3 protein: CASRTPGHREQFF
CDR3 DNA: TGTGCCAGCAGAACTCCGGGCCATCGTGAGCAGTTCTTC

J gene: TRBJ2-5
D gene: .
clone size: .
V gene: TRBV5-1
CDR3 protein: CASTQRGREETQYF
CDR3 DNA: TGCGCCAGCACTCAAAGGGGCAGAGAAGAGACCCAGTACTTC

J gene: TRBJ2-1
D gene: .
clone size: .
V gene: TRBV19
CDR3 protein: CASRIPGLGSGDEQFF
CDR3 DNA: TGTGCCAGTAGAATACCTGGCCTGGGCTCAGGCGATGAGCAGTTCTTC

J gene: TRBJ2-1
D gene: .
clone size: once
V gene: TRBV29-1
CDR3 protein: CSVASTDNEQFF
CDR3 DNA: TGCAGCGTTGCTTCGACTGACAATGAGCAGTTCTTC

J gene: TRBJ2-1
D gene: .
clone size: .
V gene: TRBV5-1
CDR3 protein: CASTGNWDEQFF
CDR3 DNA: TGCGCCAGCACAGGGAATTGGGATGAGCAGTTCTTC

J gene: TRBJ2-5
D gene: .
clone size: .
V gene: TRBV2
CDR3 protein: CASSDLTSAGTQYF
CDR3 DNA: TGTGCCAGCAGTGATCTAACTAGTGCTGGGACCCAGTACTTC

J gene: TRBJ1-5
D gene: .
clone size: .
V gene: TRBV6-6
CDR3 protein: CASSYGDQPQHF
CDR3 DNA: TGTGCCAGCAGTTACGGGGATCAGCCCCAGCATTTT

J gene: TRBJ2-2
D gene: .
clone size: .
V gene: TRBV11-1
CDR3 protein: CASSFNSGANTGELFF
CDR3 DNA: TGTGCCAGCAGCTTTAATAGCGGTGCGAACACCGGGGAGCTGTTTTTT

J gene: TRBJ1-2
D gene: TRBD1
clone size: few
V gene: TRBV6-5
CDR3 protein: CASRLGTEYYGYTF
CDR3 DNA: TGTGCCAGCAGACTAGGGACAGAATACTATGGCTACACCTTC

J gene: TRBJ2-4
D gene: .
clone size: once
V gene: TRBV6-5
CDR3 protein: CASSSGAGWGIQYF
CDR3 DNA: TGTGCCAGCAGTTCGGGAGCTGGCTGGGGCATTCAGTACTTC

J gene: TRBJ2-3
D gene: .
clone size: .
V gene: TRBV7-9
CDR3 protein: CASSLSAAGTDTQYF
CDR3 DNA: TGTGCCAGCAGCTTAAGCGCGGCTGGCACAGATACGCAGTATTTT

J gene: TRBJ2-3
D gene: .
clone size: .
V gene: TRBV7-3
CDR3 protein: CASSLGWEADTQYF
CDR3 DNA: TGTGCCAGCAGCTTAGGGTGGGAGGCAGATACGCAGTATTTT

J gene: TRBJ2-2
D gene: TRBD2
clone size: .
V gene: TRBV5-1
CDR3 protein: CASSLELAGDAGELFF
CDR3 DNA: TGCGCCAGCAGCTTGGAACTAGCGGGGGACGCCGGGGAGCTGTTTTTT

J gene: TRBJ1-2
D gene: .
clone size: .
V gene: TRBV5-1
CDR3 protein: CASSSGTPNYGYTF
CDR3 DNA: TGCGCCAGCAGCTCCGGGACACCCAACTATGGCTACACCTTC

J gene: TRBJ1-5
D gene: TRBD1
clone size: .
V gene: TRBV9
CDR3 protein: CASSPRDRGNQPQHF
CDR3 DNA: TGTGCCAGCAGCCCCCGGGACAGGGGTAATCAGCCCCAGCATTTT

J gene: TRBJ2-5
D gene: TRBD2
clone size: .
V gene: TRBV18
CDR3 protein: CASSPPGLAGETQYF
CDR3 DNA: TGTGCCAGCTCACCACCGGGACTAGCGGGAGAGACCCAGTACTTC

J gene: TRBJ2-5
D gene: TRBD2
clone size: .
V gene: TRBV5-4
CDR3 protein: CASSLVLAGQETQYF
CDR3 DNA: TGTGCCAGCAGCTTGGTTCTAGCGGGCCAAGAGACCCAGTACTTC

J gene: TRBJ1-2
D gene: .
clone size: .
V gene: TRBV18
CDR3 protein: CASSDGPFGYTF
CDR3 DNA: TGTGCCAGCTCGGACGGACCCTTTGGCTACACCTTC

J gene: TRBJ1-2
D gene: .
clone size: .
V gene: TRBV5-1
CDR3 protein: CASSSGGGYGYTF
CDR3 DNA: TGCGCCAGCAGCTCGGGGGGCGGCTATGGCTACACCTTC

J gene: TRBJ2-1
D gene: TRBD2
clone size: .
V gene: TRBV10-1
CDR3 protein: CASSLSGKNEQFF
CDR3 DNA: TGCGCCAGCAGTTTAAGCGGGAAGAATGAGCAGTTCTTC

J gene: TRBJ2-5
D gene: .
clone size: .
V gene: TRBV7-8
CDR3 protein: CASSFQETQYF
CDR3 DNA: TGTGCCAGCAGCTTCCAAGAGACCCAGTACTTC

J gene: TRBJ2-1
D gene: .
clone size: .
V gene: TRBV27
CDR3 protein: CATQGQKISYNEQFF
CDR3 DNA: TGTGCCACACAGGGACAAAAAATCTCCTACAATGAGCAGTTCTTC

J gene: TRBJ1-2
D gene: TRBD1
clone size: .
V gene: TRBV5-1
CDR3 protein: CASGDSPVGYGYTF
CDR3 DNA: TGCGCCAGCGGGGACAGCCCGGTGGGCTATGGCTACACCTTC

J gene: TRBJ1-2
D gene: .
clone size: .
V gene: TRBV6-1
CDR3 protein: CASSTGGRNYGYTF
CDR3 DNA: TGTGCCAGCAGTACCGGGGGGAGGAACTATGGCTACACCTTC

J gene: TRBJ2-5
D gene: TRBD1
clone size: .
V gene: TRBV28
CDR3 protein: CASSSWTRGETQYF
CDR3 DNA: TGTGCCAGCAGTTCTTGGACCAGGGGGGAGACCCAGTACTTC

J gene: TRBJ1-2
D gene: .
clone size: few
V gene: TRBV4-1
CDR3 protein: CASSQDANSPYGYTF
CDR3 DNA: TGCGCCAGCAGCCAAGATGCGAACTCCCCCTATGGCTACACCTTC

J gene: TRBJ1-3
D gene: .
clone size: .
V gene: TRBV19
CDR3 protein: CASSRKISGNTIYF
CDR3 DNA: TGTGCCAGTAGCCGAAAGATCTCTGGAAACACCATATATTTT

J gene: TRBJ1-6
D gene: .
clone size: .
V gene: TRBV28
CDR3 protein: CASSLLGHSPLHF
CDR3 DNA: TGTGCCAGCAGTTTACTCGGCCATTCACCCCTCCACTTT

J gene: TRBJ2-5
D gene: TRBD1
clone size: once
V gene: TRBV5-1
CDR3 protein: CASSLALTGGETQYF
CDR3 DNA: TGCGCCAGCAGCTTGGCCCTAACAGGGGGGGAGACCCAGTACTTC

J gene: TRBJ1-5
D gene: .
clone size: .
V gene: TRBV27
CDR3 protein: CASSFSFGGLGQPQHF
CDR3 DNA: TGTGCCAGCAGTTTTTCTTTCGGGGGGCTCGGCCAGCCCCAGCATTTT

J gene: TRBJ1-6
D gene: .
clone size: .
V gene: TRBV5-1
CDR3 protein: CASSDGGGGAPLHF
CDR3 DNA: TGCGCCAGTAGTGACGGGGGCGGAGGGGCACCCCTCCACTTT